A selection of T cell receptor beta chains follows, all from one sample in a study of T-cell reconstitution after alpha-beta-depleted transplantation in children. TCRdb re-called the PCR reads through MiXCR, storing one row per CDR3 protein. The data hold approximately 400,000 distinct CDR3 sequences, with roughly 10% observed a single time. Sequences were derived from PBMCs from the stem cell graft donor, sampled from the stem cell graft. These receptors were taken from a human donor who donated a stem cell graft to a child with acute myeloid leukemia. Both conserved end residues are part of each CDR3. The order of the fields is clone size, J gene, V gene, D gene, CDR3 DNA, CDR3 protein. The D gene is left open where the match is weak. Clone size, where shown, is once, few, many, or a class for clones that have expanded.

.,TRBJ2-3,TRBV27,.,TGTGCCAGCAGTGGGGGGGGCACTGCTAGCACAGATACGCAGTATTTT,CASSGGGTASTDTQYF
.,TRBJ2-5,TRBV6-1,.,TGTGCCAGCAGTCCACAGGACCAAGAAGAGACCCAGTACTTC,CASSPQDQEETQYF
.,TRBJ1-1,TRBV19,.,TGTGCCAGTAGATTGAACACTGAAGCGTCTTACGACACTGAAGCTTTCTTT,CASRLNTEASYDTEAFF
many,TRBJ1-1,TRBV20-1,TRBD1,TGCAGTGCTAGAGATTTGGGACAGACTTTTAACACTGAAGCTTTCTTT,CSARDLGQTFNTEAFF
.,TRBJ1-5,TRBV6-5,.,TGTGCCAGCAGTTACGACAGCAGAGATCAGCCCCAGCATTTT,CASSYDSRDQPQHF
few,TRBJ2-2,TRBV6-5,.,TGTGCCAGCAGTTACCGCCCCGACACCGGGGAGCTGTTTTTT,CASSYRPDTGELFF
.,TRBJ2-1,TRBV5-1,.,TGCGCCAGCAGCTTGGCCCAGGGGAGTGAGCAGTTCTTC,CASSLAQGSEQFF
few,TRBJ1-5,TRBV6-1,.,TGTGCCAGCAGTGGCTGGGGGGCAGGGGCCAATCAGCCCCAGCATTTT,CASSGWGAGANQPQHF
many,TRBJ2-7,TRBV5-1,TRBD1,TGCGCCAGCAGCTTGGCAGGGGGCCTTTCCTACGAGCAGTACTTC,CASSLAGGLSYEQYF
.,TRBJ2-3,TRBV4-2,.,TGTGCCAGCAGCCGAGGGACAAATCGAGACACAGATACGCAGTATTTT,CASSRGTNRDTDTQYF
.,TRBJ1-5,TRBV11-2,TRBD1,TGTGCCAGCAGCCGAATACAGGGGGCCCTGGGGCCCCAGCATTTT,CASSRIQGALGPQHF
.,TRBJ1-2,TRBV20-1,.,TGCAGTGCTCAAGGGACTGAGAACTATGGCTACACCTTC,CSAQGTENYGYTF
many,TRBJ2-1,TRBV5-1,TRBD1,TGCGCCAGCAGCCAGACAGGGCAGGGCAATGAGCAGTTCTTC,CASSQTGQGNEQFF
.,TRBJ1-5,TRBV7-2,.,TGTGCCAGCAGCCGACAGATCAATCAGCCCCAGCATTTT,CASSRQINQPQHF
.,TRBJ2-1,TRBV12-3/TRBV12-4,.,TGTGCCAGCACCAAGAGACAGAGCTACAATGAGCAGTTCTTC,CASTKRQSYNEQFF
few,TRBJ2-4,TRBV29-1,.,TGCAGCGTTGCTGCAGGGAACAACATTCAGTACTTC,CSVAAGNNIQYF
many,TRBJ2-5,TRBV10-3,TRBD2,TGTGCCATCAGTGAGTTGACTAGCGGCAAAGAGACCCAGTACTTC,CAISELTSGKETQYF
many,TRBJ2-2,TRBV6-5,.,TGTGCCAGCAGTTGGCTAGCGAACACCGGGGAGCTGTTTTTT,CASSWLANTGELFF
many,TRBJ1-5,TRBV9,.,TGTGCCAGCAGCCCCCCAGGGTACGGTCAGCCCCAGCATTTT,CASSPPGYGQPQHF
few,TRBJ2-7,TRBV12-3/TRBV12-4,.,TGTGCCAGCACCAACTCCGGGCCGGGAGAGCAGTACTTC,CASTNSGPGEQYF